Listed here are 24 T cell receptor beta chains from one sample, sequenced in a study of molecular identifiers for immune sequencing clone quantification. TCRdb fed the PCR reads into MiXCR, producing one record per CDR3 protein. The sample shows about 36,000 distinct CDR3 sequences, approximately 18% of them seen only once. The specimen sequenced was naive CD8+ T cells from blood, with Jurkat cell RNA spiked in. Indicated subset: FACS-sorted CD8+CD4-CCR7+CD45RA+ naive T cells. The receptors shown here come from a human donor in good health. Some libraries in this study had Jurkat cell RNA spiked in.

This clonotype was counted at least ten times. The chain recombines TRBV7-3 with TRBJ2-1; D unresolved. V was shortened by 4 bases and J by 9 bases, with 10 bases between the two germline ends. The germline V gene encodes CDR1 SGHTA and CDR2 FQGTGA. This CDR3 region has 12 residues. The CDR3 DNA follows: TGTGCCAGCAGCTACGGGCTTGCTGAGCAGTTCTTC. It specifies CASSYGLAEQFF.

This clonotype was recorded a few times. The chain employs TRBV15 and TRBJ2-7; 7 nucleotides match TRBD1. The CDR3 is made up of 17 amino acids. Germline trimming cut 0 bases from V and 0 bases from J; bases unmatched to any gene: 8. Germline V gene sequence: CDR1 LNHNV, CDR2 YYDKDF (reference sequence). The CDR3 DNA sequence: TGTGCCACCAGCAGAGATCTCCCGACAGGGTACTCCTACGAGCAGTACTTC. Translated: CATSRDLPTGYSYEQYF.

This clonotype was recorded at least ten times. The rearrangement uses TRBV28 and TRBJ2-3; D is unresolved. Germline CDR1 is MDHEN and CDR2 is SYDVKM. The ends were cut back, 11 bases at V and 9 bases at J, with 9 bases in the middle. The CDR3 covers 9 residues. CDR3 residues: CAAGRTQYF. CDR3 bases: TGTGCCGCCGGGCGAACGCAGTATTTT.

There are many counts of this clonotype. The chain recombines TRBV28 with TRBJ1-1; D unclear. This CDR3 region has 11 residues. V was cut by 3 bases and J by 8 bases, with 7 bases left in between. Germline CDR1 is MDHEN and CDR2 is SYDVKM. This CDR3 is CASSFVEEAFF. The DNA of the CDR3 is TGTGCCAGCAGTTTTGTGGAGGAAGCTTTCTTT. The full variable domain, its missing parts supplied by reference TRBV28 and TRBJ1-1, is DVKVTQSSRYLVKRTGEKVFLECVQDMDHENMFWYRQDPGLGLRLIYFSYDVKMKEKGDIPEGYSVSREKKERFSLILESASTNQTSMYLCASSFVEEAFFGQGTRLTVV.

V and J are TRBV4-1 and TRBJ2-7, with no clear D. The CDR3 is 15 amino acids. Germline CDR1 is MGHRA and CDR2 is YSYEKL. V was pared by 3 bases and J by 2 bases, with 14 bases between. The DNA for the CDR3 is TGCGCCAGCAGCCAGGCGTACGGCGGTCCCTACGAGCAGTACTTC. Translating gives CASSQAYGGPYEQYF.

This clonotype was seen many times. The genes are TRBV28 and TRBJ2-1; D not certain. In germline, CDR1 is MDHEN, CDR2 SYDVKM. This CDR3 spans 17 amino acids. The germline V and J ends were trimmed by 6 bases and 3 bases, with 21 bases remaining between them. The CDR3 is CASSSSVPRVGYNEQFF. CDR3 coding DNA: TGTGCCAGCAGCTCATCCGTCCCACGGGTCGGCTACAATGAGCAGTTCTTC.

The table lists this clonotype with many counts. The V call is TRBV7-9, the J call TRBJ2-5, with 13 positions matching TRBD2. The CDR3 sequence is 15 residues long. Germline CDR1 and CDR2: SEHNR and FQNEAQ (reference sequence). The V and J ends lost 5 bases and 4 bases, in that order; junction bases with no gene match: 4. DNA of the CDR3: TGTGCCAGCAGCCGACTAGCGGGAGGTGGAGAGACCCAGTACTTC. Translating gives CASSRLAGGGETQYF.

This clonotype was counted many times. This chain connects TRBV29-1 to TRBJ2-7; D tentatively fits TRBD1 or TRBD2 (5 bases each). V lost 3 bases and J 5 bases, leaving 17 bases between the germline ends. Looked up from germline, CDR1 is SQVTM and CDR2 is ANQGSEA. This CDR3 is 14 amino acids long. The CDR3 sequence: CSVETKNRPDEQYF. CDR3 DNA sequence: TGCAGCGTTGAGACTAAGAACAGGCCGGACGAGCAGTACTTC.

This clonotype was observed a handful of times. The chain has TRBV27 and TRBJ2-5, with D possibly being TRBD1 (6 bases). CDR3 length: 14 amino acids. Trimming left V 0 bases short and J 1 base short, with 6 bases between. In germline, CDR1 is MNHEY, CDR2 SMNVEV (reference sequence). The CDR3 coding sequence is TGTGCCAGCAGTTTATCGGACAGCCAAGAGACCCAGTACTTC. Translation gives CASSLSDSQETQYF.

This clonotype was seen more than once but under ten times. The chain carries TRBV11-2 and TRBJ2-7; D possibly corresponds to TRBD1 (5 bases). This CDR3 is 14 amino acids long. CDR1 is SGHAT and CDR2 is FQNNGV in the germline V gene. Trimming removed 1 base from V and 6 bases from J, with 13 bases in between. The CDR3 sequence is CASSLGRGAVEQYF. The CDR3 nucleotides read TGTGCCAGCAGCTTAGGGCGTGGGGCGGTCGAGCAGTACTTC.

This clonotype was seen many times. V and J are TRBV29-1 and TRBJ2-7; unclear D gene. Trimming took off 4 bases at V and 2 bases at J, with 12 bases between the two ends. CDR3 length: 13 residues. Germline V CDR1 and CDR2: SQVTM, ANQGSEA. The chain's CDR3 is CSVVSSAPYEQYF. The CDR3 DNA is TGCAGCGTTGTTAGTTCAGCGCCCTACGAGCAGTACTTC.

This clonotype has only a few counts. The chain joins TRBV15 to TRBJ2-7; 7 bases line up with TRBD2. CDR1 is LNHNV, CDR2 YYDKDF, per germline (reference sequence). The J segment lost 7 bases and the V segment lost 1 base, leaving 7 bases of the junction unmatched. This CDR3 region has 14 residues. The CDR3 reads CATSRAGRESEQYF. The DNA of the CDR3 is TGTGCCACCAGCAGAGCGGGGCGGGAGTCTGAGCAGTACTTC.

This clonotype was recorded at least ten times. V and J are TRBV10-2 and TRBJ2-1; 11 bases map to TRBD2. The V and J ends lost 10 bases and 9 bases, in that order; junction bases with no gene match: 14. The CDR3 runs to 15 residues. From germline, CDR1 is WSHSY and CDR2 SAAADI. The CDR3 here is CATQDSLAGGLEQFF. As DNA, the CDR3 is TGCGCCACCCAAGATAGCCTAGCGGGAGGTCTTGAGCAGTTCTTC.

This clonotype was observed at least ten times. The chain combines TRBV5-5 with TRBJ1-1, with 8 bases aligning to TRBD1. The trim removed 3 bases at V and 0 bases at J, leaving 13 bases unmatched. Germline V gives CDR1 SGHKS, CDR2 YYEKEE (reference sequence). The CDR3 has 18 amino acids. CDR3 region: CASSWILGQGRLNTEAFF. CDR3 in DNA: TGTGCCAGCAGCTGGATCTTAGGACAGGGAAGGTTGAACACTGAAGCTTTCTTT.

Ten or more counts support this clonotype. The gene calls are TRBV20-1 and TRBJ1-3; 7 nucleotides line up with TRBD1. Germline assignment: CDR1 DFQATT and CDR2 SNEGSKA (reference sequence). With 0 bases clipped from V and 0 bases from J, the junction kept 2 bases outside the gene matches. This CDR3 is built from 15 residues. The DNA of the CDR3 is TGCAGTGCTAGAGAGGGACAGAACTCTGGAAACACCATATATTTT. Protein sequence: CSAREGQNSGNTIYF.

In its sample, this clonotype was seen a few times. The chain joins TRBV27 to TRBJ2-1, with 7 bases aligning to TRBD1. The CDR3 is made up of 17 amino acids. After removal of 2 bases from V and 0 bases from J, the junction contained 7 bases not matched to a gene. Germline V gene data show CDR1 as MNHEY and CDR2 as SMNVEV (reference sequence). The CDR3: CASSLGAGGYSYNEQFF. The CDR3 region has the DNA TGTGCCAGCAGTTTAGGGGCAGGGGGTTACTCCTACAATGAGCAGTTCTTC.

The CDR3 region has the DNA TGTGCCAGCAGCCGGGGGACAGCAAAGAGCATTACTTCTGGGTTCGAGCAAAACTATGGCTACACCTTC. This translates into CASSRGTAKSITSGFEQNYGYTF. The chain employs TRBV7-9 and TRBJ1-2; 7 bases match TRBD1. Losses at the gene ends were 5 bases for V and 2 bases for J; bases not matched to a gene: 32. Germline loops: CDR1 SEHNR, CDR2 FQNEAQ (reference sequence). This CDR3 region has 23 residues.

In the case of this clonotype: Since a much larger clone is just one base distant, this may be a read error. The chain recombines TRBV28 with TRBJ2-1; D not certain. Trimming left V 4 bases short and J 0 bases short, with 10 bases between. The V gene's germline CDR1 is MDHEN and CDR2 SYDVKM. The CDR3 is made up of 15 amino acids. The CDR3 sequence: CASSYRASSYNEQFF. The DNA of the CDR3 is TGTGCCAGCAGTTACCGGGCGAGCTCCTACAATGAGCAGTTCTTC.

At least ten counts were recorded for this clonotype. Likely a read error: the CDR3 ends without its conserved phenylalanine or tryptophan. The DNA is left out, because the CDR3 cannot be placed on it with certainty; the CDR3 is given as TCRdb lists it. The V call is TRBV13, the J call TRBJ2-5; the D call TRBD1 from the table was never checked on the DNA. Germline CDR1 reads PRHDT; CDR2 reads FYEKMQ (reference sequence). Counting both end residues, the CDR3 totals 13 amino acids. CDR3 amino acids: CASSLGRTRDTGL.

This clonotype occurred many times. This chain links TRBV20-1 with TRBJ2-5; D unclear. V was pared by 0 bases and J by 5 bases, with 10 bases between. CDR3 length: 13 amino acids. Germline V CDR1 and CDR2: DFQATT, SNEGSKA (reference sequence). Here the CDR3 DNA reads TGCAGTGCTAGAGAATCTCTAGAGGAGACCCAGTACTTC. This sequence encodes CSARESLEETQYF.

The table lists this clonotype with many counts. This chain joins TRBV11-1 and TRBJ2-1; D not certain. CDR1 SGHAT and CDR2 FQDESV come from the germline V gene (reference sequence). Deletions cut 3 bases from V and 7 bases from J, with 7 bases between. The CDR3 is 12 amino acids. CDR3 protein: CASSFFDNEQFF. For the CDR3, the DNA is TGTGCCAGCAGCTTCTTCGATAATGAGCAGTTCTTC.

This clonotype was counted a few times. The rearrangement joins TRBV28 to TRBJ2-5; D uncertain. Germline V gene sequence: CDR1 MDHEN, CDR2 SYDVKM. CDR3 size: 11 residues. V lost 8 bases to trimming and J lost 5 bases, with 9 bases between them. CDR3: CASAFSETQYF. CDR3 nucleotides: TGTGCCAGCGCCTTCAGTGAGACCCAGTACTTC.

By its share, this clonotype is medium-sized. The chain links TRBV5-1 to TRBJ2-7, with TRBD1 matching over 8 bases. The J segment lost 0 bases and the V segment lost 4 bases, leaving 6 bases of the junction unmatched. This CDR3 contains 15 residues. Per germline, CDR1 SGHRS and CDR2 YFSETQ. CDR3 sequence (DNA): TGCGCCAGCAGCACGGGGGACAGGAGCTCCTACGAGCAGTACTTC. Protein sequence: CASSTGDRSSYEQYF.

This clonotype occurred many times. The rearrangement joins TRBV13 to TRBJ2-2, with 10 nucleotides matching TRBD2. J lost 3 bases, V lost 5 bases, and 3 bases had no gene match. The CDR3 is 15 residues long. CDR1 PRHDT and CDR2 FYEKMQ come from the germline V gene (reference sequence). The CDR3 loop reads CASSHGLADTGELFF. In DNA, the CDR3 is TGTGCCAGCAGCCACGGACTAGCGGACACCGGGGAGCTGTTTTTT.